The 3 T cell receptor beta chains given below trace back to one sample, sequenced in a study of blood T cell repertoires in COVID-19. TCRdb's copy holds only in-frame clones and misses some; the assay was immunoSEQ multiplex PCR. The sample records about 200,000 clones, around 82% being singletons. Material for sequencing was peripheral blood. The receptors here all came from a woman aged 50 to 60 with acute or convalescent COVID-19.

This sequence joins TRBV11-2 and TRBJ1-1; D not certain. The CDR3 extends over 12 amino acids. Germline V gives CDR1 SGHAT, CDR2 FQNNGV. V lost 3 bases to trimming and J lost 1 base, with 3 bases between them. The CDR3 region has the DNA TGTGCCAGCAGCTTCTGGAACACTGAAGCTTTCTTT. Translation: CASSFWNTEAFF.

This clone showed up just a few times. V is TRBV5-4 and J is TRBJ2-7, with D perhaps TRBD2 (6 bases). Between the trimmed V and J ends, which lost 0 bases and 4 bases, there was a span of 11 bases. The length of the CDR3 is 14 residues. CDR1 SGHNT and CDR2 YYREEE come from the germline V gene (reference sequence). This CDR3 reads CASSLDGLIYEQYF. Here the CDR3 DNA reads TGTGCCAGCAGCTTGGACGGACTAATTTACGAGCAGTACTTC.

This clone occurred once. V is TRBV6-5 and J is TRBJ2-3; no definite D call. CDR1 MNHEY and CDR2 SVGAGI come from the germline V gene. The CDR3 has 13 residues. V lost 8 bases to trimming and J lost 0 bases, with 9 bases between them. CDR3 in amino acids: CASGSLSTDTQYF. CDR3 sequence (DNA): TGTGCCAGCGGTTCCTTAAGCACAGATACGCAGTATTTT.